This TCR beta chain was sequenced for a study of cytomegalovirus exposure and HLA in healthy donors. Trimming took 1 base from V and 16 from J, leaving 17 bases between them. The CDR3 totals 13 residues. The germline V gene encodes CDR1 MNHEY and CDR2 SVGAGI. In the PCR, 60 Vbeta and 13 Jbeta primers were used. Using immunoSEQ multiplex PCR, the repertoire was profiled, and TCRdb retains in-frame clones only, with some absent. This sample has over 150,000 clones; about four fifths occur once, and the top ten carry roughly 7.7%. The chain has TRBV6-5 and TRBJ2-1; TRBD1 is a possible D gene (6 bases). Sequenced: PBMCs. The TCR was taken from a woman aged 25 to 39 in good health and CMV-seropositive. CDR3 in DNA: TGTGCCAGCAGTTACTGGAAGGGGGAGCGCAATTTCTTC. Encoded protein: CASSYWKGERNFF.